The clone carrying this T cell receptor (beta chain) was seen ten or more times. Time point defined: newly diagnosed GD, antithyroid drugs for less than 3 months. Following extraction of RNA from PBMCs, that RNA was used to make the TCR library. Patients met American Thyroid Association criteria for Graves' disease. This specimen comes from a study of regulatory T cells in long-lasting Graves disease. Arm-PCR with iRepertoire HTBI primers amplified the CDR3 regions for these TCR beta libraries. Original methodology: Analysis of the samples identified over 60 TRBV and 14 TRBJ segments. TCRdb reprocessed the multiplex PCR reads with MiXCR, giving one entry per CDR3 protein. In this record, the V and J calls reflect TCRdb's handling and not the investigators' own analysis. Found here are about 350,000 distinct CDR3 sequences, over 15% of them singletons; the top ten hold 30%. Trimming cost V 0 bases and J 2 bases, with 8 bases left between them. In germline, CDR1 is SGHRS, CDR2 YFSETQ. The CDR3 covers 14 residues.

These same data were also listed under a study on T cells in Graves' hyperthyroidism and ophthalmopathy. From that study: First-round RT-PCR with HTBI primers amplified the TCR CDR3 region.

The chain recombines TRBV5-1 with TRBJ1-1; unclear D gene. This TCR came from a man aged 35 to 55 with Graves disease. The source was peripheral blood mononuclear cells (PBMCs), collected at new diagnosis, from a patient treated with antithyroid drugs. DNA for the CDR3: TGCGCCAGCAGCTTGGGAGACGGAAACACTGAAGCTTTCTTT. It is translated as CASSLGDGNTEAFF.